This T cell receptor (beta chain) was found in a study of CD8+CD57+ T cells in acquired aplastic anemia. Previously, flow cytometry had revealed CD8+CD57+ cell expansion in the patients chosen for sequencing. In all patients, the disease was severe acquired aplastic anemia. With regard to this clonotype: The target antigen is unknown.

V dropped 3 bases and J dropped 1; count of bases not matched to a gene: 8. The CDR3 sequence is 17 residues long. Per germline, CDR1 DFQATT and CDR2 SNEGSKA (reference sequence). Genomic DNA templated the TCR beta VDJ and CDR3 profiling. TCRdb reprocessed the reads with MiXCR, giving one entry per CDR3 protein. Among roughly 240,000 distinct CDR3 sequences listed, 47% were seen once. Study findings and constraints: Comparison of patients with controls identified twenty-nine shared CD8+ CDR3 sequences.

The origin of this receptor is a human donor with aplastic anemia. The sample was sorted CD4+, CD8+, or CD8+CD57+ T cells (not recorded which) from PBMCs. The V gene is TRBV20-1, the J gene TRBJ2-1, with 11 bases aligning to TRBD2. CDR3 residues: CSARKLAGVMSYNEQFF. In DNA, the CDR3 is TGCAGTGCTAGGAAACTAGCGGGAGTAATGTCCTACAATGAGCAGTTCTTC.